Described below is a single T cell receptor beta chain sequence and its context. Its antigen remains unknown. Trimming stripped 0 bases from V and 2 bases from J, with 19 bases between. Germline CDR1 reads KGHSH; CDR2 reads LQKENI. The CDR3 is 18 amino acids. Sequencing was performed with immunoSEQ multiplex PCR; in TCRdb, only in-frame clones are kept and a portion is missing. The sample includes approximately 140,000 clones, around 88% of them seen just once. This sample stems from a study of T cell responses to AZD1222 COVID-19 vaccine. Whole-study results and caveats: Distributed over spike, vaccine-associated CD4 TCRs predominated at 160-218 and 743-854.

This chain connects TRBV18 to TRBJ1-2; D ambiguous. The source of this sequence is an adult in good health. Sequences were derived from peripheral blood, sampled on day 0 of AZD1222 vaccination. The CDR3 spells CASSPPGSRPRVNYGYTF. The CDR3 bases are TGTGCCAGCTCACCACCGGGCAGTCGTCCCCGGGTCAACTATGGCTACACCTTC.